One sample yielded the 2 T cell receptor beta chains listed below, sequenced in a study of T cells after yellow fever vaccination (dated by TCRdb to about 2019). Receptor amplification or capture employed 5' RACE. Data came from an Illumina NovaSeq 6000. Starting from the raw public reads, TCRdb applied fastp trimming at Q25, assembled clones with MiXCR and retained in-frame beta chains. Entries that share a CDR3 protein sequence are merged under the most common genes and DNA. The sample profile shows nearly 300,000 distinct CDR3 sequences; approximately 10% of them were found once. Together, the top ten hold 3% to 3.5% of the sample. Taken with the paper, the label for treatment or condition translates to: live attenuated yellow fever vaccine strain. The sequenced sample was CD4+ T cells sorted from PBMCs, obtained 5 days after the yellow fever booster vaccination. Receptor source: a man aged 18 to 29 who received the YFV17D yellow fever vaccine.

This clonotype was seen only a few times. Written as DNA, the CDR3 is TGTGCCAGCAGCCTTAGACTAGCGGGGATTACAGATACGCAGTATTTT. Translated, it gives CASSLRLAGITDTQYF. V gene TRBV5-4 combines with J gene TRBJ2-3; TRBD2 agrees at 11 bases. The germline V gene has CDR1 SGHNT and CDR2 YYREEE (reference sequence). V lost 4 bases to trimming and J lost 3 bases; unmatched junction nucleotides: 7. The length of the CDR3 is 16 residues.

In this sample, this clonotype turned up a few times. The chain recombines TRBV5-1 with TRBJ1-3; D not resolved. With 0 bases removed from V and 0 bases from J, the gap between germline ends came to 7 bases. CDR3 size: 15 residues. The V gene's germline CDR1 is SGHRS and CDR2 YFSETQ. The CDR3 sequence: CASSLEWGSGNTIYF. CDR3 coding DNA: TGCGCCAGCAGCTTGGAGTGGGGCTCTGGAAACACCATATATTTT.